This TCR beta chain was found in a study of T cell responses to AZD1222 COVID-19 vaccine. Repertoires were generated with immunoSEQ multiplex PCR, while TCRdb's copy carries only in-frame clones and drops some. The profile shows around 110,000 clones, approximately 83% of them singletons. The length of the CDR3 is 14 residues. The ends lost 2 bases at V and 8 bases at J; junction bases unmatched: 5. Germline V gene sequence: CDR1 SEHNR, CDR2 FQNEAQ (reference sequence). The source material was peripheral blood, sampled on day 0 of MenACWY control vaccination. The chain has TRBV7-9 and TRBJ1-4; 7 nucleotides agree with TRBD1. This clonotype was sampled from an adult in good health. CDR3 loop: CASSLRGGGEKLFF. CDR3 DNA: TGTGCCAGCAGCTTAAGAGGGGGCGGCGAAAAACTGTTTTTT.